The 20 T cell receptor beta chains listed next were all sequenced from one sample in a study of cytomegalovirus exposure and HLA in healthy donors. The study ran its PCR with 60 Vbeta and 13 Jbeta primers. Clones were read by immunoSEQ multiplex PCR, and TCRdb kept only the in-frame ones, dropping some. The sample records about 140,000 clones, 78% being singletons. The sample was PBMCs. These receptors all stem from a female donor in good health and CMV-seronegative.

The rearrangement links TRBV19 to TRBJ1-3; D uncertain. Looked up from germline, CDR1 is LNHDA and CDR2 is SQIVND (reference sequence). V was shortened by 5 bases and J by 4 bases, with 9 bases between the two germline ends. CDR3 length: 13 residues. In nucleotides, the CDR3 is TGTGCCAGTAGTCCTACGGTAGGAAACACCATATATTTT. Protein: CASSPTVGNTIYF. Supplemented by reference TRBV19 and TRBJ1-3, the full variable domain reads DGGITQSPKYLFRKEGQNVTLSCEQNLNHDAMYWYRQDPGQGLRLIYYSQIVNDFQKGDIAEGYSVSREKKESFPLTVTSAQKNPTAFYLCASSPTVGNTIYFGEGSWLTVV.

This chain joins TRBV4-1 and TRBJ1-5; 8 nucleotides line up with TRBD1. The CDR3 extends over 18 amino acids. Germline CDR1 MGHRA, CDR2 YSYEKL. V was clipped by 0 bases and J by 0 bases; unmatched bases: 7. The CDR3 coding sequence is TGCGCCAGCAGCCAAGATGGGACAGGAGCTTCTAGCAATCAGCCCCAGCATTTT. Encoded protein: CASSQDGTGASSNQPQHF.

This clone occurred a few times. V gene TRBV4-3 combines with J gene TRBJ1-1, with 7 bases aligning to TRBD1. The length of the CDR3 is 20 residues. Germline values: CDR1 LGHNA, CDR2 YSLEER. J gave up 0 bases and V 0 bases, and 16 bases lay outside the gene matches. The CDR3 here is CASSQDYGVIGDRLNTEAFF. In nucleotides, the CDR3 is TGCGCCAGCAGCCAAGATTACGGGGTGATTGGGGACAGATTGAACACTGAAGCTTTCTTT.

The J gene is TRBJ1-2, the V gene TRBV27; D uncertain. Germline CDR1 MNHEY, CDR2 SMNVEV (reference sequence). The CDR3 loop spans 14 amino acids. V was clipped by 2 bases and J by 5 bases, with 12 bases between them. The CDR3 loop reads CASSLSGRFYGYTF. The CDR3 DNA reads TGTGCCAGCAGTTTAAGTGGGAGGTTTTATGGCTACACCTTC.

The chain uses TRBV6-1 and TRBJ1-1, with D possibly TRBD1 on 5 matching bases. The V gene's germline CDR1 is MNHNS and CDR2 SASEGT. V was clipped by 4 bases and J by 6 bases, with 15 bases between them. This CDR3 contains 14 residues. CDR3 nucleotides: TGTGCCAGCAGTGGGACCTTGGGGGAGGCTGAAGCTTTCTTT. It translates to CASSGTLGEAEAFF.

CDR3 sequence: CASSIGLAGNTGELFF. The CDR3 nucleotides are TGTGCCAGTAGTATAGGACTAGCGGGCAACACCGGGGAGCTGTTTTTT. The chain employs TRBV19 and TRBJ2-2, with 10 bases matching TRBD2. Trimming took 1 base from V and 2 from J; bases not matched to a gene: 1. This CDR3 region has 16 residues. Germline V CDR1 and CDR2: LNHDA, SQIVND (reference sequence).

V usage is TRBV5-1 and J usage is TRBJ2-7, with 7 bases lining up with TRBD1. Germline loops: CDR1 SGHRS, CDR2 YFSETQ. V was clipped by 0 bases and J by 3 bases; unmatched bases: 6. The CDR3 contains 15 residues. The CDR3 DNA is TGCGCCAGCAGCTTGGTGAGGACAGGTGGCTACGAGCAGTACTTC. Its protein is CASSLVRTGGYEQYF.

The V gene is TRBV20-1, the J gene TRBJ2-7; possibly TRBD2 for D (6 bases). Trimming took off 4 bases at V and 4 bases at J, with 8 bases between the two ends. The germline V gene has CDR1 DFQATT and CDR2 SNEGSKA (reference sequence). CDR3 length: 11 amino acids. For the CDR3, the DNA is TGCAGTGCTATTGGGGGGTACGAGCAGTACTTC. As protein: CSAIGGYEQYF.

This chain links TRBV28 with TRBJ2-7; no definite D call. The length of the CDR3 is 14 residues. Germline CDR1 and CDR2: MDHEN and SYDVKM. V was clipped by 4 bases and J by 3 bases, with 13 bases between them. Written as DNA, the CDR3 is TGTGCCAGCAGTTCTCCCTATCTTAACTACGAGCAGTACTTC. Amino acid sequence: CASSSPYLNYEQYF.

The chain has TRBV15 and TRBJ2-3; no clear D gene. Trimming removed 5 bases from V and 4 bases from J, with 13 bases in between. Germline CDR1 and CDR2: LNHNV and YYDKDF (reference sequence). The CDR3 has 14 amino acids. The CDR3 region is CATSVYRSPDTQYF. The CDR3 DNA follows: TGTGCCACCAGCGTATACAGATCCCCAGATACGCAGTATTTT.

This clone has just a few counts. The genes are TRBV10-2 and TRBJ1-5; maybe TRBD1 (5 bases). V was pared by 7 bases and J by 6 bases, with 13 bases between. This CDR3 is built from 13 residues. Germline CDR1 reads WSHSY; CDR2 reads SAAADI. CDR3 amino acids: CASTGGRGQPQHF. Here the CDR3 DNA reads TGCGCCAGCACGGGGGGTCGGGGTCAGCCCCAGCATTTT.

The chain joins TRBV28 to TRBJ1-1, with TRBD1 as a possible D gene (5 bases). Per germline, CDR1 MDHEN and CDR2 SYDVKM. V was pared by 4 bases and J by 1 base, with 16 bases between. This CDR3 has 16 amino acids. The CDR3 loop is CASSSRFGAPNTEAFF. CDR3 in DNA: TGTGCCAGCAGTTCCCGCTTTGGGGCGCCGAACACTGAAGCTTTCTTT.

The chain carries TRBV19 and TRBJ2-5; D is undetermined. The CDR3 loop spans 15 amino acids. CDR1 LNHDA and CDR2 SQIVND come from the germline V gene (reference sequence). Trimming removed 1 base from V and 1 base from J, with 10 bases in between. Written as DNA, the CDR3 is TGTGCCAGTAGTATAGTGCACGGTTTCCAAGAGACCCAGTACTTC. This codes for CASSIVHGFQETQYF.

The CDR3 reads CASSPDRGYGYTF. The CDR3 nucleotides are TGTGCCAGCAGCCCCGACAGGGGCTATGGCTACACCTTC. J is TRBJ1-2 and V is TRBV7-2, with 8 positions matching TRBD1. Germline CDR1 and CDR2: SGHTA and FQGNSA. The CDR3 spans 13 residues. Trimming cost V 5 bases and J 4 bases; bases outside gene matches: 3.

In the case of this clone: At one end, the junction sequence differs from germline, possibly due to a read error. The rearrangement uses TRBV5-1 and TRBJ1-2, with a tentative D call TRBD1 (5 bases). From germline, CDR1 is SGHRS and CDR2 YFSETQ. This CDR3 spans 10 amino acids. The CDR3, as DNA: TGCGCCCGCATCGGGGGTGGCTACCCCTTC. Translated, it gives CARIGGGYPF.

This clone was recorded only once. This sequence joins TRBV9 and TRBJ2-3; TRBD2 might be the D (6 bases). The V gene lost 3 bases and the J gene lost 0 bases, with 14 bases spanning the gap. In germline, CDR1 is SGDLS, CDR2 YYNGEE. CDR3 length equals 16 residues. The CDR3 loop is CASSAGDWTSTDTQYF. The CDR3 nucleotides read TGTGCCAGCAGCGCTGGGGACTGGACTAGCACAGATACGCAGTATTTT. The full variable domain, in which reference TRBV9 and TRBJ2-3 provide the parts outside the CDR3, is DSGVTQTPKHLITATGQRVTLRCSPRSGDLSVYWYQQSLDQGLQFLIQYYNGEERAKGNILERFSAQQFPDLHSELNLSSLELGDSALYFCASSAGDWTSTDTQYFGPGTRLTVL.

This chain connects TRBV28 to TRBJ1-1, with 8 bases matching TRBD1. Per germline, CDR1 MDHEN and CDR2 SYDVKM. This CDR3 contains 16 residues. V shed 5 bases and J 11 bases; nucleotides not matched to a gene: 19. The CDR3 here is CASSPEVVQDRDYAFF. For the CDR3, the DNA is TGTGCCAGCAGTCCCGAGGTAGTACAGGACAGGGACTACGCTTTCTTT.

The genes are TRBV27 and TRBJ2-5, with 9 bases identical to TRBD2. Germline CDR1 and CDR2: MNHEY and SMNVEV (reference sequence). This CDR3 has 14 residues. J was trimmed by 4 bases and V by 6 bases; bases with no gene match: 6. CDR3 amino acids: CASSRSGGRETQYF. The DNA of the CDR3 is TGTGCCAGCAGCCGTAGCGGGGGTCGAGAGACCCAGTACTTC.

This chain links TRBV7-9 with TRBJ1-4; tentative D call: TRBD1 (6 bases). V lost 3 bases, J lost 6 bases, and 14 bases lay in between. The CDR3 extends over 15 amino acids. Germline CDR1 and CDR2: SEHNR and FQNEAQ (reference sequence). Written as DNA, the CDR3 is TGTGCCAGCAGCTTCAGAGGGGGACCCTATGAAAAACTGTTTTTT. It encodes CASSFRGGPYEKLFF.

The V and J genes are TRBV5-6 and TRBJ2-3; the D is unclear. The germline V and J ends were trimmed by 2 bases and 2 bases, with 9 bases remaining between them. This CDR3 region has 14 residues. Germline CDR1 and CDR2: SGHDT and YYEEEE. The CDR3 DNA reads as TGTGCCAGCAGCTTAGAAAAGCACACAGATACGCAGTATTTT. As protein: CASSLEKHTDTQYF.